Each of the 14 T cell receptor beta chains below was sequenced from the same sample in a study of OX40 agonist ivuxolimab in advanced cancers. Produced via immunoSEQ multiplex PCR; TCRdb's table is partial and in-frame only. The table lists around 69,000 clones, around 84% of them singletons. Material: CD4+ or CD8+ T cells sorted from blood, obtained in a trial of the OX40 agonist ivuxolimab. The receptor source for this set is an adult with an advanced solid tumor such as melanoma, head and neck, liver or kidney cancer.

This clone was seen only a few times. Other DNA sequences in the same sample also yield this CDR3. The V call is TRBV11-2, the J call TRBJ1-2, with D perhaps TRBD1 (6 bases). The CDR3 covers 13 residues. Trimming took off 0 bases at V and 8 bases at J, with 10 bases between the two ends. Germline V CDR1 and CDR2: SGHAT, FQNNGV. CDR3 amino acids: CASSLDRQGGYTF. Here the CDR3 DNA reads TGTGCCAGCAGCTTAGATCGGCAGGGGGGCTACACCTTC.

CDR3 loop: CASSENGLATETQYF. The CDR3 DNA sequence: TGTGCCAGCAGTGAAAACGGACTAGCCACGGAGACCCAGTACTTC. This chain connects TRBV6-1 to TRBJ2-5, with 8 bases identical to TRBD2. The junction had 7 bases not matched to a gene; V was cut back by 2 bases and J by 5 bases. Looked up from germline, CDR1 is MNHNS and CDR2 is SASEGT. CDR3 length: 15 residues.

The chain uses TRBV5-6 and TRBJ2-7; D possibly corresponds to TRBD2 (5 bases). This CDR3 region has 14 residues. Per germline, CDR1 SGHDT and CDR2 YYEEEE. V lost 0 bases and J lost 5, with 12 bases in between. The CDR3 protein is CASSLVASRDEQYF. In DNA form, the CDR3 reads TGTGCCAGCAGCTTGGTTGCTAGCCGGGACGAGCAGTACTTC.

The rearrangement links TRBV25-1 to TRBJ1-1; no definite D call. Germline V lookup: CDR1 MGHDK, CDR2 SYGVNS. V was pared by 5 bases and J by 4 bases, with 5 bases between. The CDR3 is 11 residues long. CDR3 amino acids: CASSQATEAFF. In DNA form, the CDR3 reads TGTGCCAGCAGTCAAGCCACTGAAGCTTTCTTT.

The sample holds one count of this clone. V is TRBV28 and J is TRBJ2-5; TRBD1 is a possible D gene (5 bases). Trimming removed 1 base at V and 2 bases at J, with 11 bases between. Germline V CDR1 and CDR2: MDHEN, SYDVKM. The CDR3 totals 15 residues. CDR3 in amino acids: CASSLYMTDQETQYF. The CDR3 coding sequence is TGTGCCAGCAGTTTATACATGACAGATCAAGAGACCCAGTACTTC.

This clone showed up just a few times. This rearrangement joins TRBV25-1 to TRBJ2-1; TRBD1 aligns across 8 bases. CDR3 length: 14 amino acids. Germline V gene lookup returns CDR1 MGHDK and CDR2 SYGVNS. The V gene end was trimmed by 4 bases and the J gene end by 5 bases; junction bases not matched to a gene: 4. CDR3 residues: CASSVGTGNNEQFF. The CDR3 region has the DNA TGTGCCAGCAGTGTCGGGACAGGCAACAATGAGCAGTTCTTC.

The CDR3: CASSPDRWQETQYF. CDR3 DNA: TGTGCCAGCAGCCCGGACAGGTGGCAAGAGACCCAGTACTTC. The chain employs TRBV7-2 and TRBJ2-5, with 7 bases lining up with TRBD1. V lost 5 bases to trimming and J lost 2 bases; unmatched junction nucleotides: 5. The CDR3 covers 14 residues. Germline V gene sequence: CDR1 SGHTA, CDR2 FQGNSA.

The chain uses TRBV7-9 and TRBJ1-2; 8 positions match TRBD1. After removal of 7 bases from V and 6 bases from J, the junction contained 10 bases not matched to a gene. This CDR3 is built from 14 residues. Per the germline V gene, CDR1 is SEHNR and CDR2 is FQNEAQ (reference sequence). For the CDR3, the DNA is TGTGCCAGCATCTCGACAGGGGATAATAATGGCTACACCTTC. Translated, it gives CASISTGDNNGYTF.

This clone was found once. J is TRBJ2-1 and V is TRBV28, with TRBD1 as a possible D gene (6 bases). Between the trimmed V and J ends, which lost 10 bases and 2 bases, there was a span of 18 bases. Germline values: CDR1 MDHEN, CDR2 SYDVKM. This CDR3 has 15 residues. CDR3: CATDPRDTTYNEQFF. The CDR3, as DNA: TGTGCCACGGACCCCCGGGACACCACCTACAATGAGCAGTTCTTC.

This chain links TRBV9 with TRBJ1-5, with TRBD1 matching over 7 bases. There are 14 residues in the CDR3. From germline, CDR1 is SGDLS and CDR2 YYNGEE. The V segment lost 1 base and the J segment 6 bases; nucleotides outside the gene matches: 4. CDR3 sequence reads: CASSVTGEGQPQHF. As DNA, the CDR3 is TGTGCCAGCAGCGTAACAGGGGAGGGTCAGCCCCAGCATTTT.

The chain recombines TRBV7-3 with TRBJ2-1; 8 bases align to TRBD2. Germline V gives CDR1 SGHTA, CDR2 FQGTGA. V dropped 4 bases and J dropped 3; count of bases not matched to a gene: 8. This CDR3 spans 16 amino acids. CDR3 DNA sequence: TGTGCCAGCAGCTCAAAAGGCGCGGGGGGCTACAATGAGCAGTTCTTC. It is translated as CASSSKGAGGYNEQFF.

This clone was counted only a few times. The chain recombines TRBV28 with TRBJ1-5; D gene unclear. The CDR3 extends over 11 amino acids. Trimming took 5 bases from V and 8 from J, leaving 7 bases between them. CDR1 MDHEN and CDR2 SYDVKM come from the germline V gene. The DNA of the CDR3 is TGTGCCAGCAGTGGGGAGGAGCCCCAGCATTTT. This codes for CASSGEEPQHF. Full variable domain (missing parts from reference TRBV28 and TRBJ1-5): DVKVTQSSRYLVKRTGEKVFLECVQDMDHENMFWYRQDPGLGLRLIYFSYDVKMKEKGDIPEGYSVSREKKERFSLILESASTNQTSMYLCASSGEEPQHFGDGTRLSIL.

The CDR3 loop is CASSPLLAGTTDTQYF. The CDR3 DNA reads as TGTGCCAGCTCACCACTACTAGCGGGGACCACAGATACGCAGTATTTT. The V call is TRBV18, the J call TRBJ2-3; TRBD2 aligns across 10 bases. This CDR3 is 16 amino acids long. Germline-derived CDR1 and CDR2 are KGHSH and LQKENI. V lost 1 base, J lost 2 bases, and 3 bases stayed unmatched.

This chain links TRBV5-6 with TRBJ2-5, with D possibly TRBD1 on 6 matching bases. This CDR3 region has 14 residues. Germline CDR1 and CDR2: SGHDT and YYEEEE. V shed 4 bases and J shed 4 bases, with 14 bases lying between them. This CDR3 is CASSSQGSGETQYF. The CDR3 nucleotides are TGTGCCAGCAGCAGCCAGGGGAGCGGAGAGACCCAGTACTTC.